The count of the clone carrying this T cell receptor beta chain is one. Its matching antigen is unknown. The data belong to a study of CD8 T cells in Susac syndrome. Study overall: When blood was drawn, patients with Susac syndrome were on intravenous immunoglobulin alone, on corticosteroids, or therapy-naive.

RNA totalling about 0.5 to 1 ug underwent reverse transcription with random hexamers. Across 54 Vbeta and 13 Jbeta, immunoSEQ multiplex PCR amplified TCR beta CDR3. TCRdb reprocessed the immunoSEQ multiplex PCR reads with MiXCR, giving one entry per CDR3 protein. The sample holds about 180,000 distinct CDR3 sequences; around 94% are singletons and the top ten take around 0.095%. Both CD4+ and CD8+ T cells were negatively isolated, and TEMRA cells underwent FACS enrichment. Points from the study as a whole: In Susac patients, clonal expansion was not detected in CD4+ cells.

Trimming removed 0 bases from V and 1 base from J, with 10 bases in between. The CDR3 has 15 residues. Germline CDR1 reads LGHDT; CDR2 reads YNNKEL (reference sequence). V gene TRBV3-1 combines with J gene TRBJ2-7; no reliable D call. This TCR came from a human donor with Susac syndrome. Sequencing was done on a sample of CD4+ T cells from PBMCs. CDR3 amino acids: CASSQDSYLSYEQYF. In DNA form, the CDR3 reads TGTGCCAGCAGCCAAGACAGCTACCTATCCTACGAGCAGTACTTC.